One and the same sample provided the 18 T cell receptor beta chains below, sequenced in a study of early stage breast cancer tumors. The protocol was immunoSEQ multiplex PCR, while the TCRdb copy is restricted to in-frame clones and leaves out a portion. The table lists over 8,500 clones, 65% to 75% of them singletons. Specimen: normal breast tissue next to the tumor. The receptors derive from a person between 60 and 69 years old with breast cancer.

V gene TRBV1 combines with J gene TRBJ2-3; the table's D call, TRBD2, has no DNA check behind it. TRBV1 counts as a pseudogene. This CDR3 spans 17 amino acids. Here the CDR3 reads CTSSQGLAKEVADTQYF. CDR3 bases: TGCACCAGCAGCCAAGGACTAGCGAAAGAGGTCGCAGATACGCAGTATTTT.

The chain combines TRBV2 with TRBJ2-5; 13 bases fit TRBD2. The CDR3 has 15 amino acids. Germline CDR1 is SNHLY and CDR2 is FYNNEI. V was pared by 4 bases and J by 3 bases, with 2 bases of the junction left unmatched. CDR3 sequence reads: CASSGGLAGEETQYF. CDR3 in DNA: TGTGCCAGCAGTGGAGGACTAGCGGGAGAAGAGACCCAGTACTTC.

The chain is built from TRBV5-4 and TRBJ2-7; weak D call: TRBD2 (7 bases). CDR1 is SGHNT and CDR2 is YYREEE in the germline V gene (reference sequence). The V end was cut by 6 bases, the J end by 2 bases, with 21 bases between. The CDR3 contains 16 residues. The CDR3 here is CASTSSRGGGTYEQYF. The CDR3 bases are TGTGCCAGCACCTCCTCCCGAGGGGGGGGAACCTACGAGCAGTACTTC.

The rearrangement links TRBV2 to TRBJ1-1, with no clear D. Trimming took 6 bases from V and 6 from J, leaving 11 bases between them. Germline-derived CDR1 and CDR2 are SNHLY and FYNNEI. The CDR3 length is 12 residues. The CDR3 spells CASRFTVSEAFF. In DNA, the CDR3 is TGTGCCAGCAGGTTCACAGTTTCTGAAGCTTTCTTT. The whole variable domain, remainder taken from reference TRBV2 and TRBJ1-1, is EPEVTQTPSHQVTQMGQEVILRCVPISNHLYFYWYRQILGQKVEFLVSFYNNEISEKSEIFDDQFSVERPDGSNFTLKIRSTKLEDSAMYFCASRFTVSEAFFGQGTRLTVV.

The V and J genes are TRBV4-2 and TRBJ1-2; 10 nucleotides align to TRBD1. The V gene end was trimmed by 3 bases and the J gene end by 6 bases; junction bases not matched to a gene: 10. From germline, CDR1 is LGHNA and CDR2 YNFKEQ. CDR3 length: 16 amino acids. Here the CDR3 reads CASSQREMTGGDGYTF. The CDR3 DNA reads as TGTGCCAGCAGCCAGCGCGAAATGACAGGGGGCGATGGCTACACCTTC.

This chain connects TRBV15 to TRBJ1-1; 8 bases agree with TRBD1. V gave up 6 bases and J gave up 0 bases; unmatched junction bases: 3. The CDR3 length is 14 residues. Germline CDR1 reads LNHNV; CDR2 reads YYDKDF (reference sequence). Here the CDR3 reads CATRQGAMNTEAFF. DNA of the CDR3: TGTGCCACCAGGCAGGGGGCAATGAACACTGAAGCTTTCTTT. Based on the CDR3 plus reference TRBV15 and TRBJ1-1, the full variable domain is DAMVIQNPRYQVTQFGKPVTLSCSQTLNHNVMYWYQQKSSQAPKLLFHYYDKDFNNEADTPDNFQSRRPNTSFCFLDIRSPGLGDTAMYLCATRQGAMNTEAFFGQGTRLTVV.

The chain joins TRBV28 to TRBJ1-1, with TRBD1 as a possible D gene (5 bases). The CDR3 has 16 residues. Trimming pared 3 bases from V and 0 bases from J, leaving 14 bases between. Germline V lookup: CDR1 MDHEN, CDR2 SYDVKM. Here the CDR3 DNA reads TGTGCCAGCAGTTTGACAGATTTAATCATGAACACTGAAGCTTTCTTT. This encodes CASSLTDLIMNTEAFF.

The chain carries TRBV28 and TRBJ2-7; TRBD2 aligns across 8 bases. This CDR3 has 14 residues. The germline CDR1 and CDR2 sequences are MDHEN and SYDVKM. Germline trimming cut 2 bases from V and 2 bases from J; bases unmatched to any gene: 2. CDR3 loop: CASSLTGGAYEQYF. Here the CDR3 DNA reads TGTGCCAGCAGTTTAACGGGAGGGGCCTACGAGCAGTACTTC.

This clone appeared a few times. The rearrangement uses TRBV14 and TRBJ1-1, with TRBD1 as a possible D gene (5 bases). Germline V gene sequence: CDR1 SGHDN, CDR2 FVKESK. The CDR3 sequence is 13 residues long. Between the trimmed V and J ends, which lost 5 bases and 5 bases, there was a span of 12 bases. The CDR3 nucleotides are TGTGCCAGCAGCTGGGGCAGTGGGACTGAAGCTTTCTTT. Protein sequence: CASSWGSGTEAFF.

This clone came up once. The V gene is TRBV7-7, the J gene TRBJ2-2, with TRBD1 as a possible D gene (6 bases). V shed 1 base and J shed 0 bases, with 9 bases lying between them. CDR1 and CDR2 from the germline V gene are SSHAT and FNYEAQ (reference sequence). The CDR3 loop spans 16 amino acids. The CDR3 nucleotides are TGTGCCAGCAGCTTAGGCAGGGGCCCGAACACCGGGGAGCTGTTTTTT. It yields the protein CASSLGRGPNTGELFF.

V and J are TRBV10-2 and TRBJ2-2, with 8 bases fitting TRBD2. V gave up 6 bases and J gave up 8 bases; unmatched junction bases: 8. CDR3 length: 14 amino acids. Looked up from germline, CDR1 is WSHSY and CDR2 is SAAADI. The CDR3 sequence is CASRDGRAVGELFF. The CDR3 nucleotides read TGCGCCAGCAGAGACGGGAGGGCCGTAGGGGAGCTGTTTTTT.

J is TRBJ2-7 and V is TRBV4-3, with D possibly being TRBD1 (6 bases). This CDR3 is 16 amino acids long. The germline CDR1 and CDR2 sequences are LGHNA and YSLEER. The germline V and J ends were trimmed by 0 bases and 4 bases, with 16 bases remaining between them. DNA of the CDR3: TGCGCCAGCAGCCAAGATCTACAGGGCGCTAGGTACGAGCAGTACTTC. It encodes CASSQDLQGARYEQYF.

The CDR3 spells CASSKLQDRGWTEAFF. DNA for the CDR3: TGTGCCAGCAGCAAACTTCAGGACAGGGGATGGACTGAAGCTTTCTTT. The chain has TRBV5-6 and TRBJ1-1, with TRBD1 matching over 9 bases. Germline V gene data show CDR1 as SGHDT and CDR2 as YYEEEE. The junction had 12 bases not matched to a gene; V was cut back by 4 bases and J by 5 bases. This CDR3 contains 16 residues.

V and J are TRBV7-9 and TRBJ2-2; the D is unclear. The length of the CDR3 is 12 residues. Germline V gene sequence: CDR1 SEHNR, CDR2 FQNEAQ (reference sequence). With 0 bases removed from V and 11 bases from J, the gap between germline ends came to 7 bases. The DNA for the CDR3 is TGTGCCAGCAGCTTAGCCGAGCCCGAGCTGTTTTTT. Amino acid sequence: CASSLAEPELFF.

The chain has TRBV4-3 and TRBJ1-2; D ambiguous. The V gene lost 0 bases and the J gene lost 2 bases, with 7 bases spanning the gap. The germline V gene encodes CDR1 LGHNA and CDR2 YSLEER. The CDR3 is 14 amino acids. The CDR3 protein is CASSQDTGNYGYTF. As DNA, the CDR3 is TGCGCCAGCAGCCAAGATACCGGGAACTATGGCTACACCTTC.

The rearrangement uses TRBV19 and TRBJ2-1; TRBD2 matches at 10 bases. With 1 base clipped from V and 15 bases from J, the junction kept 6 bases outside the gene matches. The V gene's germline CDR1 is LNHDA and CDR2 SQIVND (reference sequence). This CDR3 comprises 13 residues. The CDR3 spells CASSIVTSGNLFF. CDR3 nucleotide sequence: TGTGCCAGTAGTATAGTAACTAGCGGGAACCTGTTCTTC.

The genes are TRBV7-9 and TRBJ2-1; 8 nucleotides match TRBD2. V lost 2 bases and J lost 5; bases outside the gene matches: 17. Looked up from germline, CDR1 is SEHNR and CDR2 is FQNEAQ (reference sequence). The CDR3 runs 19 residues. CDR3 coding DNA: TGTGCCAGCAGCTTACCCCAGCGGGAGCGGGGGTCCTGGAACAATGAGCAGTTCTTC. Amino acid sequence: CASSLPQRERGSWNNEQFF.

The chain carries TRBV7-9 and TRBJ1-4; 9 positions match TRBD1. The trim removed 3 bases at V and 0 bases at J, leaving 8 bases unmatched. CDR3 length: 18 residues. Germline CDR1 is SEHNR and CDR2 is FQNEAQ (reference sequence). The CDR3 sequence: CASSFLTGGTATNEKLFF. For the CDR3, the DNA is TGTGCCAGCAGCTTCCTGACAGGGGGGACTGCAACTAATGAAAAACTGTTTTTT.